This record looks at one TCR beta chain sequence and its context. CDR1 is ENHRY, CDR2 SYGVKD, per germline. The trim removed 7 bases at V and 6 bases at J, leaving 15 bases unmatched. This CDR3 has 16 residues. These data belong to a study of T cell responses to AZD1222 COVID-19 vaccine. Data came from immunoSEQ multiplex PCR; TCRdb stores just in-frame clones and leaves some out. The sample gives 150,000 to 180,000 clones, about 88% of which show up once; around 3.1% is in the top ten. The material sequenced was peripheral blood, taken on day 0 of AZD1222 vaccination. V gene TRBV10-3 combines with J gene TRBJ2-1, with 7 bases that match TRBD2. The source of this sequence is an adult in good health. Here the CDR3 reads CAITTATQAGINEQFF. In nucleotides, the CDR3 is TGTGCCATCACCACCGCGACCCAAGCGGGGATCAATGAGCAGTTCTTC.